The clone carrying this T cell receptor beta chain occurred a few times. The antigen remains undetermined. The CDR3 sequence is 15 residues long. Looked up from germline, CDR1 is MGHRA and CDR2 is YSYEKL. V was cut by 4 bases and J by 1 base, with 13 bases left in between. This sample stems from a study of T-cell memory formation after mild COVID-19. Overall study: TCR clusters were mostly donor specific.

General study points: CD4+ contracting clones were found mainly in CM and EM, and CD8+ ones in EMRA. Clones from the second wave (peaking day 37) had unconfirmed SARS-CoV-2 specificity.

After 5'RACE with constant-segment primers, TCR alpha and TCR beta cDNA libraries carrying sample barcodes and UMIs were obtained. TCRdb recomputed calls from the 5' RACE reads with MiXCR, one row per CDR3 protein. Here the sample spans 120,000 or so distinct CDR3 sequences, less than 6.5% being singletons. Specimen: PBMCs or a T cell subset sorted from them (not recorded which). The sequence came from an adult woman who had mild COVID-19 (a few samples of this study predate the infection). Cell type and time point are not known. The rearrangement links TRBV4-1 to TRBJ1-1; D possibly corresponds to TRBD1 (5 bases). The CDR3 nucleotides are TGCGCCAGCAGCCCGCCCCTTAGGGGGAACACTGAAGCTTTCTTT. Its translation is CASSPPLRGNTEAFF.